This TCR beta chain originates from a study of cytomegalovirus exposure and HLA in healthy donors. The overall study: Clustering assigned 70% to 90% of the approximately 400 genotyped donors to the Caucasian-associated ancestry cluster. Findings of the study overall: A cluster of highly shared sequence variants was likely a sequencing artifact. In a later analysis, around 18,000 TCR beta sequences were associated with HLA alleles at 0.05 false discovery rate.

As regards this clone: Its antigen remains unidentified.

Researchers ran the PCR with 60 Vbeta and 13 Jbeta primers. Authors' methods: Unique TCR beta chains numbered around 80 million in a later analysis, with around 10 million shared. Only in-frame clones appear in the TCRdb table, and some are missing; sequencing was by immunoSEQ multiplex PCR. The D gene and trimming were derived from the DNA, and the V and J assignments and clone size from that table. In the table there are 100,000 or so clones, around 74% of which are singletons. Germline values: CDR1 MNHNS, CDR2 SASEGT. This CDR3 comprises 14 residues. Germline trimming cut 7 bases from V and 5 bases from J; bases unmatched to any gene: 6.

J is TRBJ2-5 and V is TRBV6-1; 11 bases agree with TRBD2. This sequence originates from a woman in her thirties or forties in good health and CMV-seronegative. Material for sequencing was PBMCs. The CDR3 protein is CASMTSGVPETQYF. The CDR3 nucleotides read TGTGCCAGCATGACTAGCGGGGTGCCGGAGACCCAGTACTTC.